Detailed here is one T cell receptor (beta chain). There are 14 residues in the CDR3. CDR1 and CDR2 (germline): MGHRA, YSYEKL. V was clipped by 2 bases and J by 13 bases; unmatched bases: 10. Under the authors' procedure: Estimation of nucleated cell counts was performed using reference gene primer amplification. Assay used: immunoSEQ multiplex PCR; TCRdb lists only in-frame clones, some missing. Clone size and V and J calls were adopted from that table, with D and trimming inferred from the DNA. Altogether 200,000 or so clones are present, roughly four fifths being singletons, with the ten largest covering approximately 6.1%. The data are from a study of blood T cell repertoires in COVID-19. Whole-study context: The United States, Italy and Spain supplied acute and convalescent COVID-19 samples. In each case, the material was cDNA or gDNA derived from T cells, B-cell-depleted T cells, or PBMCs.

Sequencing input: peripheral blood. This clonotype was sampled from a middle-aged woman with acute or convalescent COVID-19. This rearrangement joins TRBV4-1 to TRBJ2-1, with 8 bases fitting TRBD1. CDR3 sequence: CASSQRLWDRQQFF. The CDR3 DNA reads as TGCGCCAGCAGCCAACGACTATGGGACAGGCAACAGTTCTTC.